This paragraph reports one TCR beta chain. The antigen is unknown. The sample is drawn from a study of cytomegalovirus exposure and HLA in healthy donors. Study observations and caveats: Reports showed the classifier diagnosing cytomegalovirus status with high specificity and sensitivity. There was a cluster of highly shared sequence variants that was likely a sequencing artifact. The study assumed roughly uniform donor sequencing depth for presence/absence analyses.

Germline CDR1 reads SQVTM; CDR2 reads ANQGSEA. This CDR3 has 11 residues. The germline V and J ends were trimmed by 6 bases and 6 bases, with 8 bases remaining between them. The PCR used 60 Vbeta and 13 Jbeta primers. Profiled with immunoSEQ multiplex PCR; TCRdb holds only in-frame clones, not every one. In the table there are roughly 120,000 clones, more than 70% of which are singletons. The source is a man between 50 and 59 years old in good health and CMV-seronegative. Sequenced: PBMCs. This chain joins TRBV29-1 and TRBJ1-4, with D possibly matching TRBD1 (6 bases). As DNA, the CDR3 is TGCAGCGTGTACAGGGATGAAAAACTGTTTTTT. Translation: CSVYRDEKLFF.